What follows describes a single T cell receptor beta chain. The data stem from a study of blood T cell repertoires in COVID-19. Study information: From the United States, Italy and Spain came samples of acute and convalescent COVID-19. T cells, B-cell-depleted T cells, or PBMCs provided the cDNA or gDNA that served as material.

The CDR3 totals 16 residues. V lost 2 bases to trimming and J lost 4 bases; unmatched junction nucleotides: 10. CDR1 and CDR2 from the germline V gene are SGHDT and YYEEEE. As processed by the authors: Quantification of nucleated cells was approximated via reference gene primer amplification. The table came from immunoSEQ multiplex PCR; TCRdb's copy has only in-frame clones and leaves some out. D and trimming were read from the DNA, whereas the V and J calls and clone size are those reported in that table. Of around 150,000 clones listed, 78% are singletons. The receptor comes from a man aged 55 to 69 who had recovered from COVID-19. The J gene is TRBJ2-3, the V gene TRBV5-6; 7 positions agree with TRBD2. Sequenced input: peripheral blood. In nucleotides, the CDR3 is TGTGCCAGCAGCTTAGGAGTGGGGAGGGTGTCAGATACGCAGTATTTT. Amino acid sequence: CASSLGVGRVSDTQYF.